One and the same sample provided the 23 T cell receptor beta chains below, sequenced in a study of blood T cells in healthy people across ages. Sample-barcoded 5' priming and a J-beta primer mix drove a second PCR of about 6 to 12 cycles. Using its own MiXCR run on the 5' RACE reads, TCRdb lists one record per CDR3 protein. This sample has about 560,000 distinct CDR3 sequences, with 25% to 35% found just once. These data were likewise used in another study, on T cells of mothers and their children.

The material sequenced was blood. These receptors were taken from a boy between 2 and 10 years old in good health.

V is TRBV7-2 and J is TRBJ1-5; D unclear. V was clipped by 0 bases and J by 0 bases, with 9 bases between them. This CDR3 contains 16 residues. In germline, CDR1 is SGHTA, CDR2 FQGNSA. The CDR3 spells CASSLAGRHSNQPQHF. The DNA of the CDR3 is TGTGCCAGCAGCTTAGCAGGCAGGCATAGCAATCAGCCCCAGCATTTT. Filled out from reference TRBV7-2 and TRBJ1-5, the complete variable domain reads GAGVSQSPSNKVTEKGKDVELRCDPISGHTALYWYRQSLGQGLEFLIYFQGNSAPDKSGLPSDRFSAERTGGSVSTLTIQRTQQEDSAVYLCASSLAGRHSNQPQHFGDGTRLSIL.

This chain links TRBV4-3 with TRBJ2-5; the match to TRBD2 covers 7 bases. Germline CDR1 and CDR2: LGHNA and YSLEER. The CDR3 sequence is 14 residues long. V trimming: 1 base; J trimming: 4 bases; junction bases outside the gene matches: 3. Here the CDR3 reads CASSQGTRGETQYF. The DNA of the CDR3 is TGCGCCAGCAGCCAAGGGACTAGAGGAGAGACCCAGTACTTC.

This rearrangement joins TRBV13 to TRBJ2-1; D gene ambiguous. CDR3 length equals 14 residues. The germline gives CDR1 PRHDT, CDR2 FYEKMQ (reference sequence). Trimming pared 6 bases from V and 6 bases from J, leaving 15 bases between. CDR3 in DNA: TGTGCCAGCAGTCCGGGCGCCGTCCGCAATGAGCAGTTCTTC. Its protein is CASSPGAVRNEQFF.

This clonotype was found many times. The chain couples TRBV7-2 to TRBJ2-7; no clear D. The CDR3 runs 13 residues. Germline V gives CDR1 SGHTA, CDR2 FQGNSA. V lost 1 base and J lost 6, with 10 bases in between. The CDR3 bases are TGTGCCAGCAGCTTAGGTCGGGCAGCCGAGCAGTACTTC. It encodes CASSLGRAAEQYF.

The V and J genes are TRBV10-3 and TRBJ1-5; 7 nucleotides align to TRBD1. V gave up 10 bases and J gave up 5 bases; unmatched junction bases: 14. This CDR3 comprises 15 residues. Germline V gene sequence: CDR1 ENHRY, CDR2 SYGVKD. The CDR3 DNA sequence: TGTGCCACTACACAGGGGCTGGGGCCCCATCAGCCCCAGCATTTT. It is translated as CATTQGLGPHQPQHF.

The chain combines TRBV12-3 or TRBV12-4 with TRBJ2-3; no definite D call. This CDR3 contains 12 residues. Trimming left V 2 bases short and J 6 bases short, with 6 bases between. CDR3 nucleotides: TGTGCCAGCAGTTTACTACGGGATACGCAGTATTTT. Encoded protein: CASSLLRDTQYF.

The rearrangement joins TRBV6-6 to TRBJ2-1, with D perhaps matching TRBD1 (5 bases). TRBJ2-5 matches the DNA end more closely, so the J call is doubtful. Germline values: CDR1 MNHNY, CDR2 SVGAGI (reference sequence). The CDR3 totals 14 residues. CDR3 bases: TGTGCCAGCAGTTACGACAGTAGGAAAGAGACCCAGTACTTC. The encoded protein is CASSYDSRKETQYF.

This clonotype appeared a few times. This rearrangement joins TRBV3-1 to TRBJ2-5; 12 bases match TRBD2. Germline values: CDR1 LGHDT, CDR2 YNNKEL (reference sequence). Trimming took 0 bases from V and 1 from J; bases not matched to a gene: 15. The CDR3 is 21 amino acids. CDR3 in amino acids: CASSQERRTSGIGESQETQYF. The CDR3 DNA sequence: TGTGCCAGCAGCCAAGAAAGGCGGACTAGCGGGATCGGGGAGTCCCAAGAGACCCAGTACTTC.

The V and J genes are TRBV13 and TRBJ2-7, with D possibly being TRBD1 (6 bases). The CDR3 runs 14 residues. V was shortened by 5 bases and J by 3 bases, with 14 bases between the two germline ends. Germline V gene lookup returns CDR1 PRHDT and CDR2 FYEKMQ (reference sequence). The CDR3 coding sequence is TGTGCCAGCAGCCGCGGACAGTTAAACTACGAGCAGTACTTC. Residues: CASSRGQLNYEQYF.

This clonotype appeared a few times. The chain is built from TRBV4-1 and TRBJ1-6, with 8 bases that match TRBD1. The length of the CDR3 is 17 residues. V lost 1 base to trimming and J lost 10 bases; unmatched junction nucleotides: 12. Germline-derived CDR1 and CDR2 are MGHRA and YSYEKL. CDR3 sequence reads: CASSQAIGGQVPSPLHF. In nucleotides, the CDR3 is TGCGCCAGCAGCCAAGCGATCGGGGGACAGGTCCCATCACCCCTCCACTTT.

V usage is TRBV20-1 and J usage is TRBJ2-2; weak D call: TRBD1 (5 bases). V gave up 0 bases and J gave up 2 bases, with 10 bases separating them. The CDR3 is 15 amino acids. Germline V gene lookup returns CDR1 DFQATT and CDR2 SNEGSKA (reference sequence). The DNA for the CDR3 is TGCAGTGCTAGAGATTTCGACAGCAACACCGGGGAGCTGTTTTTT. Amino acids: CSARDFDSNTGELFF.

The sample holds many counts of this clonotype. The genes are TRBV2 and TRBJ1-5; D might be TRBD1 (5 bases). Germline lookup yields CDR1 SNHLY and CDR2 FYNNEI. This CDR3 region has 13 residues. Trimming took off 6 bases at V and 5 bases at J, with 11 bases between the two ends. CDR3 bases: TGTGCCAGCAGCGGGACGAAAGATCAGCCCCAGCATTTT. As protein: CASSGTKDQPQHF.

The V call is TRBV5-1, the J call TRBJ2-5; D perhaps matches TRBD1 (5 bases). CDR3 size: 15 residues. Germline V lookup: CDR1 SGHRS, CDR2 YFSETQ. Trimming removed 3 bases at V and 5 bases at J, with 17 bases between. CDR3 sequence: CASSSYLGPQETQYF. Here the CDR3 DNA reads TGCGCCAGCAGCTCCTACTTGGGGCCACAGGAGACCCAGTACTTC.

The sample holds a few counts of this clonotype. The rearrangement joins TRBV25-1 to TRBJ2-2; TRBD2 matches at 8 bases. The germline V gene has CDR1 MGHDK and CDR2 SYGVNS. The CDR3 runs 12 residues. The trim removed 6 bases at V and 7 bases at J, leaving 1 base unmatched. The chain's CDR3 is CASRAGGGELFF. The CDR3 coding sequence is TGTGCCAGCAGGGCGGGGGGCGGGGAGCTGTTTTTT.

This clonotype was recorded at least ten times. The gene calls are TRBV12-3 or TRBV12-4 and TRBJ2-1; 9 bases line up with TRBD2. The CDR3 is made up of 15 amino acids. V dropped 3 bases and J dropped 2; count of bases not matched to a gene: 2. The CDR3 bases are TGTGCCAGCAGTTTCGGCGGGGGGGCCTACAATGAGCAGTTCTTC. It codes for CASSFGGGAYNEQFF.

Only a few counts were recorded for this clonotype. The chain joins TRBV28 to TRBJ2-1, with no clear D. The germline CDR1 and CDR2 sequences are MDHEN and SYDVKM. CDR3 size: 12 residues. V lost 6 bases and J 6 bases, leaving 9 bases between the germline ends. CDR3 coding DNA: TGTGCCAGCAGAACACTGGGCAATGAGCAGTTCTTC. It is translated as CASRTLGNEQFF.

CDR3 in DNA: TGTGCCAGCACTCCGCTGGGGAGAGGACTAGCGGGGTCAGATACGCAGTATTTT. Amino acid sequence: CASTPLGRGLAGSDTQYF. This chain connects TRBV12-3 or TRBV12-4 to TRBJ2-3; 12 bases map to TRBD2. The CDR3 has 18 residues. V lost 7 bases and J lost 4; bases outside the gene matches: 15.

The chain links TRBV6-5 to TRBJ2-3; no clear D. Germline V CDR1 and CDR2: MNHEY, SVGAGI. This CDR3 comprises 13 residues. With 5 bases removed from V and 5 bases from J, the gap between germline ends came to 11 bases. The CDR3 reads CASSRHSRDTQYF. In DNA, the CDR3 is TGTGCCAGCAGTAGACACTCTAGAGATACGCAGTATTTT.

This clonotype showed up just a few times. This rearrangement joins TRBV20-1 to TRBJ2-5; D could derive from TRBD1 or TRBD2 (5 bases each). This CDR3 is built from 13 residues. V dropped 1 base and J dropped 4 bases, with 10 bases sitting between them. CDR1 DFQATT and CDR2 SNEGSKA come from the germline V gene (reference sequence). Here the CDR3 DNA reads TGCAGTGCTAGAGCTCCAGGGAGAGAGACCCAGTACTTC. It yields the protein CSARAPGRETQYF.

The rearrangement links TRBV29-1 to TRBJ1-1; a possible D gene is TRBD1 (6 bases). V was trimmed by 4 bases and J by 1 base, leaving 10 bases between them. This CDR3 region has 13 residues. Germline V gives CDR1 SQVTM, CDR2 ANQGSEA. CDR3 sequence reads: CSVAGGQNTEAFF. CDR3 in DNA: TGCAGCGTTGCGGGGGGGCAGAACACTGAAGCTTTCTTT.

V and J are TRBV9 and TRBJ1-2; 12 bases agree with TRBD1. V was pared by 3 bases and J by 7 bases, with 4 bases of the junction left unmatched. CDR3 length: 14 amino acids. Germline V gene lookup returns CDR1 SGDLS and CDR2 YYNGEE. CDR3 in amino acids: CASSGDRGPGGYTF. In DNA, the CDR3 is TGTGCCAGCAGCGGGGACAGGGGGCCGGGTGGCTACACCTTC.

The chain couples TRBV10-3 to TRBJ2-7; 7 bases fit TRBD2. CDR3 size: 14 residues. J gave up 3 bases and V 4 bases, and 6 bases lay outside the gene matches. Germline V gene data show CDR1 as ENHRY and CDR2 as SYGVKD. The CDR3 loop is CAISVAGEGYEQYF. CDR3 nucleotides: TGTGCCATCAGTGTCGCGGGAGAGGGCTACGAGCAGTACTTC.

V and J are TRBV10-3 and TRBJ1-4; perhaps TRBD1 as D (6 bases). CDR3 length: 15 residues. Germline CDR1 is ENHRY and CDR2 is SYGVKD. V lost 8 bases to trimming and J lost 3 bases, with 16 bases between them. CDR3 sequence reads: CAIRNGQTSNEKLFF. In DNA, the CDR3 is TGTGCCATCCGAAACGGACAGACATCTAATGAAAAACTGTTTTTT.